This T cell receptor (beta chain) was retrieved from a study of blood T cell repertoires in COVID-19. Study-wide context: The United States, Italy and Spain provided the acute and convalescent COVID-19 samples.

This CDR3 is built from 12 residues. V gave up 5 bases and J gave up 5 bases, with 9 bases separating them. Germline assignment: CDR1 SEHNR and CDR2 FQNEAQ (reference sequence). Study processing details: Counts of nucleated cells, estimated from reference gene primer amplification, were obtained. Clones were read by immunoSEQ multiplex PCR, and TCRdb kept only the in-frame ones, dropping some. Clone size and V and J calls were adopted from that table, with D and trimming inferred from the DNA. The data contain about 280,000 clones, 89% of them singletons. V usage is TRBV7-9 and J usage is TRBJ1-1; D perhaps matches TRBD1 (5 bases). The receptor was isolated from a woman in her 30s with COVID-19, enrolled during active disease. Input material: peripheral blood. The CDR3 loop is CASSPGRTEAFF. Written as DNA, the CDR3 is TGTGCCAGCAGCCCAGGGCGAACTGAAGCTTTCTTT.